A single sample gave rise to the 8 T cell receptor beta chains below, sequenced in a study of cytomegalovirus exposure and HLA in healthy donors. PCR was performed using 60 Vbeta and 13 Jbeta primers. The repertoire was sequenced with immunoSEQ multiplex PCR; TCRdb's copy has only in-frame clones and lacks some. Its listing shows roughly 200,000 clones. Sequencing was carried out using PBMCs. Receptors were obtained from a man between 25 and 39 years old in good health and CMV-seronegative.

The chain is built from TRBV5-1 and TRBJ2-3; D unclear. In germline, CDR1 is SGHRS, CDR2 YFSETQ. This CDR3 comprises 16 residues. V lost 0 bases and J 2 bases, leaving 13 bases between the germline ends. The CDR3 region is CASSLGPARDTDTQYF. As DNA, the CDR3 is TGCGCCAGCAGCTTGGGGCCAGCGCGCGACACAGATACGCAGTATTTT.

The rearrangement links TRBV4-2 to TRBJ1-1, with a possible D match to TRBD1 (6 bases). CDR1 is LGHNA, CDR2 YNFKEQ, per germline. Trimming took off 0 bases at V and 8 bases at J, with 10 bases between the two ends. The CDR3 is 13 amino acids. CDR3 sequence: CASSQDGGREAFF. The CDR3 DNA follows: TGTGCCAGCAGCCAAGATGGGGGCAGGGAAGCTTTCTTT.

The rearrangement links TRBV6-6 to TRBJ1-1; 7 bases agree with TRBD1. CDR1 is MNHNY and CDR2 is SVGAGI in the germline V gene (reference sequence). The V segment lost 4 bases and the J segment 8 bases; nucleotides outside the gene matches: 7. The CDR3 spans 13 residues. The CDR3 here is CASSLQGGKEAFF. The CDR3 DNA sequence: TGTGCCAGCAGTTTGCAGGGGGGAAAAGAAGCTTTCTTT.

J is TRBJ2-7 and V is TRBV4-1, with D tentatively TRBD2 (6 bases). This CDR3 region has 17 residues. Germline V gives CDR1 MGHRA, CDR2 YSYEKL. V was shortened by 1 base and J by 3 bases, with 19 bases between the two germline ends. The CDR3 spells CASSQVPGGKGFYEQYF. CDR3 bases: TGCGCCAGCAGCCAAGTCCCTGGGGGGAAGGGCTTCTACGAGCAGTACTTC.

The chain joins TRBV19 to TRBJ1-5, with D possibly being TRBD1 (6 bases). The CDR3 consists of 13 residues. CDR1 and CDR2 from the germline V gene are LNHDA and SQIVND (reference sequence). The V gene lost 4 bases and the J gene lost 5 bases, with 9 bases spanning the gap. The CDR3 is CASSTAGDQPQHF. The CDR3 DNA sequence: TGTGCCAGTAGTACAGCAGGGGATCAGCCCCAGCATTTT.

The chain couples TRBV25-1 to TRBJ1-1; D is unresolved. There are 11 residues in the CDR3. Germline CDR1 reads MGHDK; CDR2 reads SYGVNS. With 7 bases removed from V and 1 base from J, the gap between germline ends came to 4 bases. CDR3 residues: CASTRNTEAFF. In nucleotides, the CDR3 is TGTGCCAGCACCAGGAACACTGAAGCTTTCTTT.

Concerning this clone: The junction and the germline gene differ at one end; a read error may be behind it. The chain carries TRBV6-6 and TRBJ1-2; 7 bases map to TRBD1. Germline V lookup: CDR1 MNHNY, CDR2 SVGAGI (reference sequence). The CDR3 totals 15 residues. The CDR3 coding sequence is TGTGCCAACAGTTACTCAGCAGGGGGAAACTATGGCTACACCTTC. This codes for CANSYSAGGNYGYTF.

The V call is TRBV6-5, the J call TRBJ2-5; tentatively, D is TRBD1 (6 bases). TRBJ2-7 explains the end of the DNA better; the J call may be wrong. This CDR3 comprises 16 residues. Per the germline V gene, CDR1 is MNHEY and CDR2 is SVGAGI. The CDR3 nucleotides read TGTGCCAGCAGTTACTCAGCCGGTGGCGGACAGTACGAGCAGTACTTC. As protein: CASSYSAGGGQYEQYF.